These 14 T cell receptor beta chains originate from one sample sequenced in a study of blood T cell repertoires in COVID-19. The assay was immunoSEQ multiplex PCR, and TCRdb's table has in-frame clones only and misses some. This table holds hundreds of thousands of clones, around four fifths found once. Sequencing used peripheral blood. All receptors derive from a man aged 30 to 39 with active or convalescent COVID-19.

The rearrangement uses TRBV25-1 and TRBJ1-5; D gene uncertain. Germline values: CDR1 MGHDK, CDR2 SYGVNS. The ends were cut back, 8 bases at V and 2 bases at J, with 19 bases in the middle. This CDR3 has 16 amino acids. CDR3 nucleotide sequence: TGTGCCAGCCCTGGAGGGAGTTATAGGGGCAATCAGCCCCAGCATTTT. Its protein product is CASPGGSYRGNQPQHF. The full variable domain, in which reference TRBV25-1 and TRBJ1-5 provide the parts outside the CDR3, is EADIYQTPRYLVIGTGKKITLECSQTMGHDKMYWYQQDPGMELHLIHYSYGVNSTEKGDLSSESTVSRIRTEHFPLTLESARPSHTSQYLCASPGGSYRGNQPQHFGDGTRLSIL.

The chain carries TRBV28 and TRBJ1-5; TRBD1 matches 9 bases. Germline trimming cut 5 bases from V and 7 bases from J; bases unmatched to any gene: 6. This CDR3 spans 14 amino acids. CDR1 is MDHEN and CDR2 is SYDVKM in the germline V gene. CDR3 sequence (DNA): TGTGCCAGCAGTATCGGACAGGGGCGACAGCCCCAGCATTTT. This encodes CASSIGQGRQPQHF.

This rearrangement joins TRBV9 to TRBJ1-1, with TRBD1 matching 7 bases. Germline CDR1 is SGDLS and CDR2 is YYNGEE. J lost 4 bases, V lost 4 bases, and 7 bases had no gene match. This CDR3 region has 14 residues. CDR3 nucleotide sequence: TGTGCCAGCAGCAGCCAGACAGGGTCCACTGAAGCTTTCTTT. Its translation is CASSSQTGSTEAFF.

This clone came up once. V and J are TRBV5-1 and TRBJ1-5; D unclear. In germline, CDR1 is SGHRS, CDR2 YFSETQ. This CDR3 comprises 19 residues. Trimming took off 1 base at V and 0 bases at J, with 20 bases between the two ends. The CDR3 nucleotides are TGCGCCAGCAGCTTGAAGCGCAGCTCTCACCTACATAGCAATCAGCCCCAGCATTTT. Translated, it gives CASSLKRSSHLHSNQPQHF.

The genes are TRBV28 and TRBJ1-5, with D maybe TRBD1 (5 bases). V lost 8 bases, J lost 3 bases, and 11 bases lay in between. CDR1 is MDHEN and CDR2 is SYDVKM in the germline V gene. The CDR3 consists of 13 residues. CDR3 nucleotides: TGTGCCAGCGACAGACCGTTCAATCAGCCCCAGCATTTT. This sequence encodes CASDRPFNQPQHF.

The V call is TRBV28, the J call TRBJ2-1; TRBD2 is a possible D gene (5 bases). The CDR3 covers 18 residues. V shed 0 bases and J shed 5 bases, with 20 bases lying between them. Germline-derived CDR1 and CDR2 are MDHEN and SYDVKM. DNA for the CDR3: TGTGCCAGCAGTTTATGGCTAGCTTCCCCGACTCGGGACAATGAGCAGTTCTTC. It specifies CASSLWLASPTRDNEQFF.

The chain is built from TRBV28 and TRBJ1-2; 7 nucleotides line up with TRBD1. This CDR3 is built from 13 residues. Looked up from germline, CDR1 is MDHEN and CDR2 is SYDVKM. Trimming took 7 bases from V and 2 from J; bases not matched to a gene: 4. CDR3 coding DNA: TGTGCCAGCACAACACAGGGGAACTATGGCTACACCTTC. Protein: CASTTQGNYGYTF.

V is TRBV4-1 and J is TRBJ1-2; the match to TRBD1 covers 7 bases. This CDR3 is 13 amino acids long. CDR1 and CDR2 from the germline V gene are MGHRA and YSYEKL. V lost 0 bases and J lost 8; bases outside the gene matches: 3. CDR3 residues: CASSQERTGGYTF. The DNA for the CDR3 is TGCGCCAGCAGCCAAGAGAGGACAGGAGGCTACACCTTC.

This clone has just a few counts. The chain combines TRBV19 with TRBJ2-3; a possible D gene is TRBD2 (5 bases). Per germline, CDR1 LNHDA and CDR2 SQIVND (reference sequence). This CDR3 comprises 15 residues. V was shortened by 4 bases and J by 0 bases, with 11 bases between the two germline ends. The CDR3 bases are TGTGCCAGTAGTAGGCAGGACTCTAGCACAGATACGCAGTATTTT. Its protein is CASSRQDSSTDTQYF.

This chain connects TRBV11-3 to TRBJ2-5; D is ambiguous. CDR1 is SGHNT, CDR2 YENEEA, per germline. Trimming stripped 5 bases from V and 4 bases from J, with 11 bases between. The CDR3 spans 13 residues. As DNA, the CDR3 is TGTGCCAGCAGCCAGTCATCACCAGAGACCCAGTACTTC. It translates to CASSQSSPETQYF. Full variable domain (rest looked up from reference TRBV11-3 and TRBJ2-5): EAGVVQSPRYKIIEKKQPVAFWCNPISGHNTLYWYLQNLGQGPELLIRYENEEAVDDSQLPKDRFSAERLKGVDSTLKIQPAELGDSAVYLCASSQSSPETQYFGPGTRLLVL.

The chain links TRBV9 to TRBJ1-5; 8 positions agree with TRBD1. Germline V gene lookup returns CDR1 SGDLS and CDR2 YYNGEE. The J segment lost 6 bases and the V segment lost 3 bases, leaving 5 bases of the junction unmatched. The CDR3 consists of 14 residues. CDR3: CASSGTGNGQPQHF. The DNA of the CDR3 is TGTGCCAGCAGCGGGACAGGGAACGGTCAGCCCCAGCATTTT.

The V call is TRBV28, the J call TRBJ1-2; maybe TRBD1 (6 bases). Trimming cost V 7 bases and J 13 bases, with 25 bases left between them. There are 14 residues in the CDR3. Germline lookup yields CDR1 MDHEN and CDR2 SYDVKM. The CDR3 loop reads CASTPQVAGAKTTF. DNA of the CDR3: TGTGCCAGCACCCCTCAGGTGGCAGGGGCCAAAACCACCTTC.

This chain uses TRBV12-3 or TRBV12-4 with TRBJ2-2; no firm D call. CDR3 length equals 13 residues. V dropped 1 base and J dropped 9 bases, with 9 bases sitting between them. DNA of the CDR3: TGTGCCAGCAGTTTAGGGGCCGGTAGGGAGCTGTTTTTT. This sequence encodes CASSLGAGRELFF.

The chain couples TRBV7-9 to TRBJ1-1, with D possibly matching TRBD1 (6 bases). This CDR3 has 15 residues. From germline, CDR1 is SEHNR and CDR2 FQNEAQ (reference sequence). The V end lost 0 bases, the J end lost 4 bases, and 12 bases lay between the germline ends. CDR3 bases: TGTGCCAGCAGCTTAGCCAGGGGTTTTGGCACTGAAGCTTTCTTT. It translates to CASSLARGFGTEAFF.